This T cell receptor beta chain came from a study of shared clonotypes between healthy human individuals. Profiling relied on immunoSEQ multiplex PCR, and the TCRdb table lists in-frame clones only, not all of them. The sample includes approximately 1.4 million clones, under 99% of them seen just once. Germline CDR1 MDHEN, CDR2 SYDVKM. V lost 2 bases to trimming and J lost 2 bases; unmatched junction nucleotides: 3. The CDR3 has 15 amino acids. Donors were healthy HIV-negative adults without recent acute infections or vaccinations. The specimen sequenced was naive CD4+ T cells sorted from blood. Indicated subset: CD45RA+ positively selected. The rearrangement links TRBV28 to TRBJ1-5; 7 bases match TRBD1. The origin of this receptor is a man in his thirties or forties in good health. The CDR3 region has the DNA TGTGCCAGCAGTTTACGTGACAGGGGCAATCAGCCCCAGCATTTT. This sequence encodes CASSLRDRGNQPQHF.